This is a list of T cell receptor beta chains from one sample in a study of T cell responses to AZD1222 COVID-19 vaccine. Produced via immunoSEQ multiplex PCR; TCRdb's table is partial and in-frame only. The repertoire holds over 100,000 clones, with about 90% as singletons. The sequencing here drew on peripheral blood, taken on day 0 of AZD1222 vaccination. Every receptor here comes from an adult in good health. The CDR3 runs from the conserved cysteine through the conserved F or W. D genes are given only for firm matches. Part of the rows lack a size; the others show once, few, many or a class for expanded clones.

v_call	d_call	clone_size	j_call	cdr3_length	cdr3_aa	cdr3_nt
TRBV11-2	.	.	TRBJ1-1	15	CASSLSAGQNTEAFF	TGTGCCAGCAGCTTAAGTGCGGGACAGAACACTGAAGCTTTCTTT
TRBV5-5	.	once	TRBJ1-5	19	CASSLALRQEHYSNQPQHF	TGTGCCAGCAGCTTGGCCCTCCGACAGGAGCATTATAGCAATCAGCCCCAGCATTTT
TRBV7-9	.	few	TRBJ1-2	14	CASTSSGANYGYTF	TGTGCCAGCACCTCTTCTGGGGCTAACTATGGCTACACCTTC
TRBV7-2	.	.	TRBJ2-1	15	CASSQTASSYNEQFF	TGTGCCAGCAGTCAGACAGCTAGCTCCTACAATGAGCAGTTCTTC
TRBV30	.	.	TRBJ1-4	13	CAWSSQLNEKLFF	TGTGCCTGGAGTTCTCAACTTAATGAAAAACTGTTTTTT
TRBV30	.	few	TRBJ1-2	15	CAWSVGQGANYGYTF	TGTGCCTGGAGTGTTGGGCAGGGAGCTAACTATGGCTACACCTTC
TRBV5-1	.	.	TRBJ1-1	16	CASSLGSSIRNTEAFF	TGCGCCAGCAGCTTGGGCAGTTCGATAAGGAACACTGAAGCTTTCTTT
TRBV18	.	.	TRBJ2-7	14	CASAGQPSSYEQYF	TGTGCCAGCGCAGGGCAGCCCAGCTCCTACGAGCAGTACTTC
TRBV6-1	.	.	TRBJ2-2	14	CASSEALGPGELFF	TGTGCCAGCAGTGAAGCATTGGGGCCCGGGGAGCTGTTTTTT
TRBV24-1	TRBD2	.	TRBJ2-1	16	CATSDPSGGRLNEQFF	TGTGCCACCAGTGACCCTAGCGGGGGGCGACTCAATGAGCAGTTCTTC
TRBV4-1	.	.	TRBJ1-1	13	CASSPVGGTEAFF	TGCGCCAGCAGCCCCGTAGGGGGAACTGAAGCTTTCTTT
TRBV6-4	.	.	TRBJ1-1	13	CASSVFQGGKAFF	TGTGCCAGCAGTGTTTTTCAGGGTGGTAAGGCTTTCTTT
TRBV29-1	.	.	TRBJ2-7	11	CSVEAGGEQYF	TGCAGCGTTGAAGCCGGGGGCGAGCAGTACTTC
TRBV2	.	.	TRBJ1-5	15	CASSEIGGGNQPQHF	TGTGCCAGCAGTGAAATAGGGGGTGGCAATCAGCCCCAGCATTTT
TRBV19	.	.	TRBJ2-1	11	CASSVWNEQFF	TGTGCCAGTAGTGTTTGGAATGAGCAGTTCTTC
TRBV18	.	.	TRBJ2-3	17	CASSPGVQRGSTDTQYF	TGTGCCAGCTCACCAGGAGTACAGAGAGGGAGCACAGATACGCAGTATTTT
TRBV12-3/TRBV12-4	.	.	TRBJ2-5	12	CASSFSGETQYF	TGTGCCAGCAGTTTTTCGGGAGAGACCCAGTACTTC
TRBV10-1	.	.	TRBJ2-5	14	CASSELDRGGTQYF	TGCGCCAGCAGTGAGCTGGACAGAGGAGGGACCCAGTACTTC
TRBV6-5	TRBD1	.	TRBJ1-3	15	CASRGDRVAGNTIYF	TGTGCCAGCAGGGGGGACAGGGTGGCTGGAAACACCATATATTTT
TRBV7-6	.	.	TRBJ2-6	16	CASSSPLGVGANVLTF	TGTGCCAGCAGCAGCCCGCTGGGGGTTGGGGCCAACGTCCTGACTTTC
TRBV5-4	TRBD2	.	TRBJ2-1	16	CASSPTGTSGSNEQFF	TGTGCCAGCAGCCCAACCGGGACTAGCGGGTCCAATGAGCAGTTCTTC
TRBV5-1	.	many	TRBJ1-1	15	CASSLGASMDTEAFF	TGCGCCAGCAGCTTGGGGGCCAGTATGGACACTGAAGCTTTCTTT
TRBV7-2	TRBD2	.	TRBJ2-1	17	CASSYRSGLAEGHEQFF	TGTGCCAGCAGCTACCGGTCGGGACTAGCGGAGGGGCATGAGCAGTTCTTC
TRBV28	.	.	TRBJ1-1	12	CASLKRGTEAFF	TGTGCCAGTTTAAAGCGGGGCACTGAAGCTTTCTTT
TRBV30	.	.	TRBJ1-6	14	CAWSGVRDNSPLHF	TGTGCCTGGAGTGGGGTACGGGATAATTCACCCCTCCACTTT
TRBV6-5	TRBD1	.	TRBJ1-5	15	CASSYGQGGNQPQHF	TGTGCCAGCAGTTACGGACAGGGCGGGAATCAGCCCCAGCATTTT
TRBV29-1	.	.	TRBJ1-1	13	CSVEDRDGTEAFF	TGCAGCGTTGAGGATAGGGATGGGACTGAAGCTTTCTTT
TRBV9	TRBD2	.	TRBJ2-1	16	CASSVLSGGVYNEQFF	TGTGCCAGCAGCGTCCTTTCGGGGGGTGTCTACAATGAGCAGTTCTTC
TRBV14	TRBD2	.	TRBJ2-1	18	CASRRHGTTASSYNEQFF	TGTGCCAGCAGACGACACGGGACTACCGCGAGCTCCTACAATGAGCAGTTCTTC
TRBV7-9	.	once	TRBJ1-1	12	CASSHSNTEAFF	TGTGCCAGCAGCCATTCCAACACTGAAGCTTTCTTT
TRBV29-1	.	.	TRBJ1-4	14	CSVEGGKGAEKLFF	TGCAGCGTTGAGGGGGGAAAAGGGGCTGAAAAACTGTTTTTT
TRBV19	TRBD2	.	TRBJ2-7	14	CASSRTSGGYEQYF	TGTGCCAGTAGCAGGACTAGCGGGGGCTACGAGCAGTACTTC
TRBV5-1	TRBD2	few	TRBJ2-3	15	CASSATSGDTDTQYF	TGCGCCAGCAGTGCGACTAGCGGAGACACAGATACGCAGTATTTT
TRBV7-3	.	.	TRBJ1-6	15	CASSLQGPGNSPLHF	TGTGCCAGCAGCTTACAGGGGCCGGGGAATTCACCCCTCCACTTT
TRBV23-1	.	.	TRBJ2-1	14	CASSSSRGDNEQFF	TGCGCCAGCAGTTCGTCGAGGGGGGACAATGAGCAGTTCTTC
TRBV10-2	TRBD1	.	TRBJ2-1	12	CASRTGAVEQFF	TGCGCCAGCAGAACAGGGGCGGTTGAGCAGTTCTTC
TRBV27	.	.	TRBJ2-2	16	CASSLTGVPYTGELFF	TGTGCCAGCAGTTTAACTGGGGTACCCTACACCGGGGAGCTGTTTTTT
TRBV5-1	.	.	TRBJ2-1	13	CASSLDTGGVQFF	TGCGCCAGCAGCTTGGACACAGGGGGGGTGCAGTTCTTC
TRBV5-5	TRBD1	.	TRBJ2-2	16	CASSLRTGVGTGELFF	TGTGCCAGCAGCCTCAGGACAGGGGTTGGGACCGGGGAGCTGTTTTTT
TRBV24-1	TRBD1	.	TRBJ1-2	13	CATSAGQGTGYTF	TGTGCCACCAGTGCCGGACAGGGGACTGGCTACACCTTC
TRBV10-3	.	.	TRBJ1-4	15	CAISELGQKGEKLFF	TGTGCCATCAGTGAACTCGGACAGAAGGGAGAAAAACTGTTTTTT
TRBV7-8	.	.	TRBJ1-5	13	CASSFGFSQPQHF	TGTGCCAGCAGCTTTGGGTTCAGTCAGCCCCAGCATTTT
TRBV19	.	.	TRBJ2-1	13	CASTGSSYNEQFF	TGTGCCAGTACTGGAAGCTCCTACAATGAGCAGTTCTTC
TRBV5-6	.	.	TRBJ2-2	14	CASTRGLAQGELFF	TGTGCCAGCACTCGAGGGCTAGCTCAAGGGGAGCTGTTTTTT
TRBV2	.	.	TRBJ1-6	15	CASSPSGTQYSPLHF	TGTGCCAGCAGTCCCTCCGGGACGCAATATTCACCCCTCCACTTT
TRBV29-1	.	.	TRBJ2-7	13	CSVGPGATYEQYF	TGCAGCGTTGGACCGGGGGCGACCTACGAGCAGTACTTC
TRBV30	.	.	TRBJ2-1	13	CAWSVGTYNEQFF	TGTGCCTGGAGTGTGGGAACCTACAATGAGCAGTTCTTC
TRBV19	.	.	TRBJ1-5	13	CASRRGRNQPQHF	TGTGCCAGTAGACGGGGCAGAAATCAGCCCCAGCATTTT
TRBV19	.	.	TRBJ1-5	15	CASSIAQLFNQPQHF	TGTGCCAGTAGTATAGCGCAGCTCTTCAACCAGCCCCAGCATTTT
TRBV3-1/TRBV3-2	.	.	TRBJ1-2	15	CASSPSGGGIGGYTF	TGTGCCAGCAGCCCCTCGGGTGGGGGCATAGGCGGCTACACCTTC
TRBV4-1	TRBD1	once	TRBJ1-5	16	CASSQVYRGANQPQHF	TGCGCCAGCAGCCAAGTTTACAGGGGGGCCAATCAGCCCCAGCATTTT
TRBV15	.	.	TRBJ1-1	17	CATRTGSGSGGNTEAFF	TGTGCCACCAGAACGGGGTCGGGTTCTGGCGGGAACACTGAAGCTTTCTTT
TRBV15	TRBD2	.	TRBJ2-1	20	CATSREPLRVAGGLPGEQFF	TGTGCCACCAGCAGAGAACCCCTCCGGGTAGCGGGGGGGCTTCCCGGTGAGCAGTTCTTC
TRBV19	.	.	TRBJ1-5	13	CASSLTRNQPQHF	TGTGCCAGTAGCCTCACCAGGAATCAGCCCCAGCATTTT
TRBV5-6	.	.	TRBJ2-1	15	CASSPGAFRSNEQFF	TGTGCCAGCAGCCCGGGGGCCTTTAGGAGCAATGAGCAGTTCTTC
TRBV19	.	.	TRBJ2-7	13	CASSYGTFYEQYF	TGTGCCAGTAGTTATGGGACCTTCTACGAGCAGTACTTC
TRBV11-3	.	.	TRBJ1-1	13	CASSLDHNTEAFF	TGTGCCAGCAGCTTAGATCACAACACTGAAGCTTTCTTT
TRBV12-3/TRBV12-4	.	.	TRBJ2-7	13	CASSLGGRGEQYF	TGTGCCAGCAGCCTTGGGGGCAGAGGCGAGCAGTACTTC
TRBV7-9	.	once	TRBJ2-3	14	CASSSSSGTDTQYF	TGTGCCAGCAGCTCCTCTAGCGGCACAGATACGCAGTATTTT